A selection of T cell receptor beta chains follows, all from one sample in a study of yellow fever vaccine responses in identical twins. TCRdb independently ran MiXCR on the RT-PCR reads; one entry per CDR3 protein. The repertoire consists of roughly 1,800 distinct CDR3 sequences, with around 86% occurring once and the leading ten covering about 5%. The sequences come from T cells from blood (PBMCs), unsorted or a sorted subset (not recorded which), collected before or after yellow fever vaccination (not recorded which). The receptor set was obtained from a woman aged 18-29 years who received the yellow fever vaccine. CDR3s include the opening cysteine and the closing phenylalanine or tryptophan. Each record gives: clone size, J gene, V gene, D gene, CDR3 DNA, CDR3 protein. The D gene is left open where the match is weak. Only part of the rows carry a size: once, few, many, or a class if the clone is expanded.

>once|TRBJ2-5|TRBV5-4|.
TGTGCCAGCAGCCCTCGTGGTCCTAACATGCCCCAAGAGACCCAGTACTTC
CASSPRGPNMPQETQYF
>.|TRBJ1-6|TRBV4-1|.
TGCGCCAGCAACCCAACCGGAAGTAGTAATTCACCCCTCCACTTT
CASNPTGSSNSPLHF
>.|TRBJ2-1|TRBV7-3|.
TGTGCCAGCAGCTTAAGTAGGTCGGGCCCCTTGGTCGAGCAGTTCTTC
CASSLSRSGPLVEQFF
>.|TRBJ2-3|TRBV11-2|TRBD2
TGTGCCAGCAGCTTATACCGCGGGGGGGCAACAGATACGCAGTATTTT
CASSLYRGGATDTQYF
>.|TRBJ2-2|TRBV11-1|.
TGTGCCAGCAGCGCCCAGAGGGCTGCGGTTTGGAACACCGGGGAGCTGTTTTTT
CASSAQRAAVWNTGELFF
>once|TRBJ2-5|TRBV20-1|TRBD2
TGCAGTGCTAGAGGCTTCGCGGGGGGCTTC
CSARGFAGGF
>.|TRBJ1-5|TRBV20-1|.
TGCAGTGCTAGCCCACCCGGGGGGGGCAATCAGCCCCAGCATTTT
CSASPPGGGNQPQHF
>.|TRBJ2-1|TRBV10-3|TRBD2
TGTGCCATCAGCTCCGGACTAGCGGGGATATACAATGAGCAGTTCTTC
CAISSGLAGIYNEQFF
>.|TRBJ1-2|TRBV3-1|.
TGTGCCAGCAGCCAGCAGATACAATATGGCTACACCTTC
CASSQQIQYGYTF
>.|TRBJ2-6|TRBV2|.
TGTGCCAGCAGGGACAGAAGCTTATCTGGGGCCAACGTCCTGACTTTC
CASRDRSLSGANVLTF